The rows below give T cell receptor beta chains drawn from one sample of a study of PD-1 blockade in classical Hodgkin lymphoma. Libraries were prepared by immunoSEQ multiplex PCR; TCRdb keeps only in-frame clonotypes and omits some of them. This table holds around 7,500 clones, roughly 79% found once. The material sequenced was peripheral blood mononuclear cells (PBMCs), taken before the second cycle of nivolumab. The receptor set was obtained from a human donor with classical Hodgkin lymphoma. CDR3s include the opening cysteine and the closing phenylalanine or tryptophan. The order of the fields is J gene, clone size, V gene, D gene, CDR3 protein, CDR3 DNA. The D gene is left open where the match is weak. Size is omitted from some rows. Given values are once, few, many or a class for expanded clones.

j_gene: TRBJ1-1; abundance: -; v_gene: TRBV7-9; d_gene: TRBD1; CDR3aa: CASSTPPGGQATEAFF; CDR3nt: TGTGCCAGCAGCACACCTCCAGGGGGCCAAGCGACTGAAGCTTTCTTT
j_gene: TRBJ1-5; abundance: -; v_gene: TRBV6-1; d_gene: -; CDR3aa: CASSSQLGNQPQHF; CDR3nt: TGTGCCAGCAGTTCCCAGTTAGGCAATCAGCCCCAGCATTTT
j_gene: TRBJ2-2; abundance: -; v_gene: TRBV2; d_gene: TRBD2; CDR3aa: CASVKGLAEKRNTGELFF; CDR3nt: TGTGCCAGCGTTAAAGGACTAGCAGAAAAACGGAACACCGGGGAGCTGTTTTTT
j_gene: TRBJ1-2; abundance: -; v_gene: TRBV14; d_gene: -; CDR3aa: CASSLVALGGYTF; CDR3nt: TGTGCCAGCAGCCTGGTCGCGTTGGGTGGCTACACCTTC
j_gene: TRBJ2-2; abundance: -; v_gene: TRBV11-1; d_gene: -; CDR3aa: CASSWVGGELFF; CDR3nt: TGTGCCAGCAGTTGGGTCGGCGGGGAGCTGTTTTTT
j_gene: TRBJ1-1; abundance: -; v_gene: TRBV19; d_gene: TRBD1; CDR3aa: CASSTKQGRPEAFF; CDR3nt: TGTGCCAGTAGTACAAAACAGGGGAGGCCTGAAGCTTTCTTT
j_gene: TRBJ2-3; abundance: few; v_gene: TRBV28; d_gene: TRBD2; CDR3aa: CASSLTSGGLTLFTDTQYF; CDR3nt: TGTGCCAGCAGTTTAACCAGCGGGGGCCTTACTTTATTCACAGATACGCAGTATTTT
j_gene: TRBJ2-3; abundance: -; v_gene: TRBV29-1; d_gene: TRBD2; CDR3aa: CSAPGSSGTADTQYF; CDR3nt: TGCAGCGCTCCTGGCTCTAGCGGGACGGCAGATACGCAGTATTTT
j_gene: TRBJ2-3; abundance: -; v_gene: TRBV7-9; d_gene: -; CDR3aa: CASSFYPQGSPQYF; CDR3nt: TGTGCCAGCAGCTTTTACCCTCAGGGTTCCCCGCAGTATTTT
j_gene: TRBJ1-6; abundance: -; v_gene: TRBV5-6; d_gene: -; CDR3aa: CASSREANRGAGSPLHF; CDR3nt: TGTGCCAGCAGCCGCGAAGCAAATCGCGGGGCAGGTTCACCCCTCCACTTT
j_gene: TRBJ2-3; abundance: -; v_gene: TRBV28; d_gene: TRBD2; CDR3aa: CASSSETSGRGDTQYF; CDR3nt: TGTGCCAGCAGTTCGGAGACTAGCGGGAGAGGAGATACGCAGTATTTT
j_gene: TRBJ1-5; abundance: -; v_gene: TRBV19; d_gene: -; CDR3aa: CASSHGRINQPQHF; CDR3nt: TGTGCCAGTAGTCATGGACGGATCAATCAGCCCCAGCATTTT
j_gene: TRBJ1-3; abundance: -; v_gene: TRBV18; d_gene: -; CDR3aa: CASSPLSLGFGNTIYF; CDR3nt: TGTGCCAGCTCACCATTGTCTCTAGGGTTTGGAAACACCATATATTTT
j_gene: TRBJ2-7; abundance: hyperexpanded; v_gene: TRBV28; d_gene: -; CDR3aa: CASSWVSGLTEQYF; CDR3nt: TGTGCCAGCAGTTGGGTGAGCGGACTTACCGAGCAGTACTTC
j_gene: TRBJ2-7; abundance: -; v_gene: TRBV28; d_gene: TRBD1; CDR3aa: CASSPLRTGAYEQYF; CDR3nt: TGTGCCAGCAGTCCCTTAAGGACAGGAGCCTACGAGCAGTACTTC
j_gene: TRBJ2-1; abundance: few; v_gene: TRBV4-1; d_gene: -; CDR3aa: CASSQDSSISYNEQFF; CDR3nt: TGCGCCAGCAGCCAAGATTCCAGCATTTCCTACAATGAGCAGTTCTTC
j_gene: TRBJ2-1; abundance: -; v_gene: TRBV7-6; d_gene: -; CDR3aa: CASSLLATGTDEQFF; CDR3nt: TGTGCCAGCAGCTTACTAGCCACCGGTACAGATGAGCAGTTCTTC
j_gene: TRBJ2-5; abundance: -; v_gene: TRBV5-1; d_gene: TRBD2; CDR3aa: CASSLGSLGGETQYF; CDR3nt: TGCGCCAGCAGCTTGGGCTCACTGGGGGGGGAGACCCAGTACTTC
j_gene: TRBJ1-1; abundance: -; v_gene: TRBV21-1; d_gene: -; CDR3aa: CASSKSTTGRFNTEAFF; CDR3nt: TGTGCCAGCAGCAAAAGTACGACAGGTAGGTTTAACACTGAAGCTTTCTTT
j_gene: TRBJ2-7; abundance: -; v_gene: TRBV7-8; d_gene: -; CDR3aa: CASSLYSNYEQYF; CDR3nt: TGTGCCAGCAGCTTGTACAGTAACTACGAGCAGTACTTC
j_gene: TRBJ1-3; abundance: -; v_gene: TRBV6-5; d_gene: -; CDR3aa: CASSYTTTGNTIYF; CDR3nt: TGTGCCAGCAGCTACACAACGACTGGAAACACCATATATTTT
j_gene: TRBJ1-1; abundance: -; v_gene: TRBV28; d_gene: TRBD1; CDR3aa: CSASGTGYTEAFF; CDR3nt: TGTTCAGCATCCGGGACAGGCTACACTGAAGCTTTCTTT
j_gene: TRBJ1-5; abundance: few; v_gene: TRBV6-1; d_gene: -; CDR3aa: CASRANQPQHF; CDR3nt: TGTGCCAGCAGGGCGAATCAGCCCCAGCATTTT
j_gene: TRBJ2-5; abundance: -; v_gene: TRBV18; d_gene: TRBD1; CDR3aa: CASSPPRLTGVLETQYF; CDR3nt: TGTGCCAGCTCACCACCGAGGCTTACAGGGGTGTTAGAGACCCAGTACTTC
j_gene: TRBJ1-1; abundance: -; v_gene: TRBV2; d_gene: -; CDR3aa: CASSFKMMNTEAFF; CDR3nt: TGTGCCAGCAGTTTTAAGATGATGAACACTGAAGCTTTCTTT
j_gene: TRBJ2-3; abundance: -; v_gene: TRBV6-6; d_gene: -; CDR3aa: CASSYSAGSDTQYF; CDR3nt: TGTGCCAGCAGTTACTCGGCAGGGTCAGATACGCAGTATTTT
j_gene: TRBJ2-3; abundance: -; v_gene: TRBV5-1; d_gene: TRBD2; CDR3aa: CASSPPGSGVFTDTQYF; CDR3nt: TGCGCCAGCAGCCCCCCGGGAAGCGGGGTGTTCACAGATACGCAGTATTTT
j_gene: TRBJ2-3; abundance: -; v_gene: TRBV7-3; d_gene: -; CDR3aa: CASSPKRAPTDTQYF; CDR3nt: TGTGCCAGCAGTCCTAAGCGGGCTCCCACAGATACGCAGTATTTT
j_gene: TRBJ1-6; abundance: once; v_gene: TRBV28; d_gene: -; CDR3aa: CASRRGTEKLHF; CDR3nt: TGTGCCAGCAGACGCGGGACCGAAAAGCTCCACTTT
j_gene: TRBJ1-2; abundance: -; v_gene: TRBV28; d_gene: -; CDR3aa: CASSLAWDAYGYTF; CDR3nt: TGTGCCAGCAGCCTCGCCTGGGATGCCTATGGCTACACCTTC
j_gene: TRBJ1-3; abundance: -; v_gene: TRBV6-5; d_gene: -; CDR3aa: CASSYQGNTIYF; CDR3nt: TGTGCCAGCAGTTACCAGGGAAACACCATATATTTT
j_gene: TRBJ2-5; abundance: -; v_gene: TRBV4-2; d_gene: TRBD2; CDR3aa: CASSVSGRAAETQYF; CDR3nt: TGTGCCAGCAGCGTTAGCGGGAGGGCCGCCGAGACCCAGTACTTC
j_gene: TRBJ2-1; abundance: -; v_gene: TRBV28; d_gene: -; CDR3aa: CASRSTGVGLNNEQFF; CDR3nt: TGTGCCAGCAGAAGTACAGGGGTGGGACTAAACAATGAGCAGTTCTTC
j_gene: TRBJ1-4; abundance: -; v_gene: TRBV6-5; d_gene: TRBD1; CDR3aa: CASSYYRGDEKLFF; CDR3nt: TGTGCCAGCAGTTACTACAGGGGAGATGAAAAACTGTTTTTT
j_gene: TRBJ1-1; abundance: -; v_gene: TRBV18; d_gene: -; CDR3aa: CASSPSQTTEAFF; CDR3nt: TGTGCCAGCTCACCGTCTCAAACCACTGAAGCTTTCTTT
j_gene: TRBJ2-1; abundance: -; v_gene: TRBV28; d_gene: TRBD2; CDR3aa: CASSLAGGQGEQFF; CDR3nt: TGTGCCAGCAGTCTAGCGGGAGGCCAGGGTGAGCAGTTCTTC
j_gene: TRBJ2-2; abundance: -; v_gene: TRBV6-5; d_gene: -; CDR3aa: CASSYSIGAGELFF; CDR3nt: TGTGCCAGCAGTTACTCGATCGGGGCCGGGGAGCTGTTTTTT
j_gene: TRBJ1-5; abundance: -; v_gene: TRBV6-5; d_gene: -; CDR3aa: CASSESQPQHF; CDR3nt: TGTGCCAGCAGTGAGTCTCAGCCCCAGCATTTT
j_gene: TRBJ2-7; abundance: -; v_gene: TRBV5-1; d_gene: -; CDR3aa: CASSFSGAQNEQYF; CDR3nt: TGCGCCAGCAGCTTCTCGGGGGCGCAGAACGAGCAGTACTTC
j_gene: TRBJ2-7; abundance: -; v_gene: TRBV11-2; d_gene: -; CDR3aa: CASSLDPGSEQYF; CDR3nt: TGTGCCAGCAGCTTAGATCCCGGGTCAGAGCAGTACTTC
j_gene: TRBJ2-7; abundance: -; v_gene: TRBV4-2; d_gene: TRBD2; CDR3aa: CASSQELAGGPEQYF; CDR3nt: TGTGCCAGCAGCCAAGAACTAGCGGGAGGGCCCGAGCAGTACTTC